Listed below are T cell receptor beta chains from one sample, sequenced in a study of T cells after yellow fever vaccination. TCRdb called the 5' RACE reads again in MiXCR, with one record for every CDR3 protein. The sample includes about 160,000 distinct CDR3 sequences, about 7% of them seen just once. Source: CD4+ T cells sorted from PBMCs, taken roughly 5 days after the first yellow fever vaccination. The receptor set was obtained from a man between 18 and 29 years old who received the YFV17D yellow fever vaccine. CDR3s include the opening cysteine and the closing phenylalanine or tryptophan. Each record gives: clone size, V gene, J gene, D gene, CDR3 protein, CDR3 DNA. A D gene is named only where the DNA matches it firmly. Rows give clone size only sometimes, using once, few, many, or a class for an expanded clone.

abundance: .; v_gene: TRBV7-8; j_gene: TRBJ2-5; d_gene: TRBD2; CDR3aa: CASRPGLAGGQETQYF; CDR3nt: TGTGCCAGCCGCCCGGGACTAGCGGGGGGTCAAGAGACCCAGTACTTC
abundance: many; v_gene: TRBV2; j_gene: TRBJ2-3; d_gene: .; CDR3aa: CASTSRVVQADTQYF; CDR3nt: TGTGCCAGCACTTCAAGGGTGGTTCAAGCAGATACGCAGTATTTT
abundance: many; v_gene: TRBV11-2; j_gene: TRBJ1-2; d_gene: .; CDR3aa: CASSRRESYDYTF; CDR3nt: TGTGCCAGCAGCCGCCGGGAGTCCTATGACTACACCTTC
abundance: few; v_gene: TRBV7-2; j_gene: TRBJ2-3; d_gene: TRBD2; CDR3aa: CASSLSSGGARDTQYF; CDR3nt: TGTGCCAGCAGCTTATCCAGCGGGGGGGCGAGAGATACGCAGTATTTT
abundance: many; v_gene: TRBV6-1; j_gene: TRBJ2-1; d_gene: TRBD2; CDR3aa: CASRATSGAPNEQFF; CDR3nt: TGTGCCAGCAGAGCGACTAGCGGGGCTCCCAATGAGCAGTTCTTC
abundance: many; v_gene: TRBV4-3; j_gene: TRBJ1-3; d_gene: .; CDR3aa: CASSQGNRVSGNTIYF; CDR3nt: TGCGCCAGCAGCCAGGGTAACAGGGTCTCTGGAAACACCATATATTTT
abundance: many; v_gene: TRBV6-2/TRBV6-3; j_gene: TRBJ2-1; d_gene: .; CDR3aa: CARGRDSYNEQFF; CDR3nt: TGTGCCAGGGGCCGGGACTCCTACAATGAGCAGTTCTTC
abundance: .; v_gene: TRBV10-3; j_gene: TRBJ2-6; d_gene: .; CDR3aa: CAISDPGGPGANVLTF; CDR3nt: TGTGCCATCAGTGATCCGGGCGGTCCTGGGGCCAACGTCCTGACTTTC
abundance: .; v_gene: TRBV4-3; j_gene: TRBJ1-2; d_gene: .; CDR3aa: CASSQESAGAYGYTF; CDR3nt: TGCGCCAGCAGCCAAGAGTCAGCAGGGGCCTATGGCTACACCTTC
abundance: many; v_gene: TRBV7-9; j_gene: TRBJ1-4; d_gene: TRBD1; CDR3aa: CASSPRTGREKLFF; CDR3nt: TGTGCCAGCAGCCCACGGACAGGGAGAGAAAAACTGTTTTTT
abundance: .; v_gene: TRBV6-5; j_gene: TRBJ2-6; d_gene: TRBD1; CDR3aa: CASTLGGQGGPSGANVLTF; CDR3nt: TGTGCCAGCACGTTGGGGGGACAGGGAGGTCCCTCTGGGGCCAACGTCCTGACTTTC
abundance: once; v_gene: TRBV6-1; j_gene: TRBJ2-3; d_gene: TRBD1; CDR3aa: CASSPSLPGQESTDTQYF; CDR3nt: TGTGCCAGCAGTCCTTCCCTCCCGGGACAGGAGTCCACAGATACGCAGTATTTT
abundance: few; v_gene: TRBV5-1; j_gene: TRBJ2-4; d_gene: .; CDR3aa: CASSDRPADIQYF; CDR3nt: TGCGCCAGCAGCGACCGGCCCGCCGACATTCAGTACTTC
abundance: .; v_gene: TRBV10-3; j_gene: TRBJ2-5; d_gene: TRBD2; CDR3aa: CAIKPGGGMSETQYF; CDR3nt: TGTGCCATCAAGCCCGGGGGGGGAATGAGTGAGACCCAGTACTTC
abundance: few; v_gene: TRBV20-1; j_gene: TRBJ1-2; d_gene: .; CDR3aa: CSARDRGRGGYTF; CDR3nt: TGCAGTGCTAGAGACAGGGGAAGAGGAGGCTACACCTTC
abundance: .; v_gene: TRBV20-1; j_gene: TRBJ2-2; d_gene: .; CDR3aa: CSASRSGNTGELFF; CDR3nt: TGCAGTGCTAGTAGGTCAGGGAACACCGGGGAGCTGTTTTTT
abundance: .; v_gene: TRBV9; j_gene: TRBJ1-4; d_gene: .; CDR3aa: CASSVEGTSIEKLFF; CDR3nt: TGTGCCAGCAGCGTAGAAGGGACATCGATAGAAAAACTGTTTTTT
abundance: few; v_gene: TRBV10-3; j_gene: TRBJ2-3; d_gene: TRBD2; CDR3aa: CAISPVAGGEDTQYF; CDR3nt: TGTGCCATCAGCCCTGTGGCGGGGGGGGAAGATACGCAGTATTTT
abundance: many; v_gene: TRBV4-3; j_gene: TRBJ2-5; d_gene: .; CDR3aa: CASSLRGGPGETQYF; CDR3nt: TGCGCCAGCAGCCTGCGTGGGGGGCCCGGAGAGACCCAGTACTTC
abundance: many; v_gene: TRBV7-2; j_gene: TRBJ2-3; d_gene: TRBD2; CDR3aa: CASSLARERDTQYF; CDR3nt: TGTGCCAGCAGCTTAGCGCGGGAGCGAGATACGCAGTATTTT
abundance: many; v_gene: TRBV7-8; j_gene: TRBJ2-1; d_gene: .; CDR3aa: CASSSHLRLESNEQFF; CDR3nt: TGTGCCAGCAGCTCCCACCTACGACTAGAAAGCAATGAGCAGTTCTTC